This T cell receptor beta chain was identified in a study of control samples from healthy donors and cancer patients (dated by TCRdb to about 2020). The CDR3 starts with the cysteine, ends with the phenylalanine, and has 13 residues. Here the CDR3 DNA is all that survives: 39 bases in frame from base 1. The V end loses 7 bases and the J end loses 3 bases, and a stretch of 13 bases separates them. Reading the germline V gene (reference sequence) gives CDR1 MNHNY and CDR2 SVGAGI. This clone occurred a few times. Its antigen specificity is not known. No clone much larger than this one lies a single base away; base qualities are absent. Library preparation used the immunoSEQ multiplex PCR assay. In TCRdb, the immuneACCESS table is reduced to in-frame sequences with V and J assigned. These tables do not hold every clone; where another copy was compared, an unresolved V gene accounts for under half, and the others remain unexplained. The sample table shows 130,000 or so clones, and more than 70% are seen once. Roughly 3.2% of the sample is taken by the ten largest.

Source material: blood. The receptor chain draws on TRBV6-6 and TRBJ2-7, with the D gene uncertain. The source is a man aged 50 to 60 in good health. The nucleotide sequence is TGTGCCAGCATGGTCAGGCCAAACTACGAGCAGTACTTC. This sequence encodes CASMVRPNYEQYF.